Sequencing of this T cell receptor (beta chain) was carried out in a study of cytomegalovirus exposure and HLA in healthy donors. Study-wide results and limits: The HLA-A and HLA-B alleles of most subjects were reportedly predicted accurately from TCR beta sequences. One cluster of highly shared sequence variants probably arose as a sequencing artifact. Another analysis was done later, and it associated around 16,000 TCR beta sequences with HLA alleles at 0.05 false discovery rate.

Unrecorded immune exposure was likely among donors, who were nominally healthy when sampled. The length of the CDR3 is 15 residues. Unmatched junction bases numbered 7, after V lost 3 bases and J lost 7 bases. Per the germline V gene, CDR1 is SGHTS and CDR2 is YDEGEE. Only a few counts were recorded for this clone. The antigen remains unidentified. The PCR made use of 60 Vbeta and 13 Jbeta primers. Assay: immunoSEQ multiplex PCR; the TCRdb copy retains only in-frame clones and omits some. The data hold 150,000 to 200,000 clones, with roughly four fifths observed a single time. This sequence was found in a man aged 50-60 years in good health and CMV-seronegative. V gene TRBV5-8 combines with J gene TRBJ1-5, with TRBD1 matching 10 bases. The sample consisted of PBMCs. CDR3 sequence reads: CASSWDRGPGQPQHF. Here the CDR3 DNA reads TGTGCCAGCAGCTGGGACAGGGGTCCTGGGCAGCCCCAGCATTTT.